These 20 T cell receptor beta chains were all obtained from the same sample, sequenced in a study of OX40 agonist ivuxolimab in advanced cancers. Method: immunoSEQ multiplex PCR; TCRdb's copy keeps in-frame clones and lacks some. The sample holds tens of thousands of clones, about 91% seen once. Sequences were derived from CD4+ or CD8+ T cells sorted from blood, sampled in a trial of the OX40 agonist ivuxolimab. These receptors originate from an adult with an advanced solid tumor such as melanoma, head and neck, liver or kidney cancer.

This clone was observed a few times. The V gene is TRBV27, the J gene TRBJ2-1; 9 nucleotides agree with TRBD2. Losses at the gene ends were 0 bases for V and 9 bases for J; bases not matched to a gene: 21. There are 20 residues in the CDR3. The germline V gene encodes CDR1 MNHEY and CDR2 SMNVEV (reference sequence). The CDR3 loop is CASSLSRWGAPAGGPGEQFF. The CDR3 DNA reads as TGTGCCAGCAGTTTATCGAGGTGGGGGGCGCCGGCGGGAGGGCCAGGTGAGCAGTTCTTC.

V is TRBV30 and J is TRBJ2-5; 10 nucleotides line up with TRBD1. CDR3 length: 12 amino acids. In germline, CDR1 is GTSNPN, CDR2 SVGIG (reference sequence). In nucleotides, the CDR3 is TGTGCGGGACAGGGGTTTGGAGAGACCCAGTACTTC. Residues: CAGQGFGETQYF.

The chain couples TRBV4-1 to TRBJ2-5, with 7 bases aligning to TRBD1. The CDR3 length is 15 residues. V shed 2 bases, J shed 1 base, and the junction held 4 bases outside the gene matches. The germline gives CDR1 MGHRA, CDR2 YSYEKL. CDR3 amino acids: CASSQPGTAQETQYF. The CDR3 bases are TGCGCCAGCAGCCAACCCGGGACAGCCCAAGAGACCCAGTACTTC.

The CDR3, as DNA: TGTGCCAGCAGAGGACAGGGGGGAAATCAGCCCCAGCATTTT. It codes for CASRGQGGNQPQHF. The V gene is TRBV28, the J gene TRBJ1-5, with TRBD1 matching over 10 bases. The germline gives CDR1 MDHEN, CDR2 SYDVKM. CDR3 length: 14 amino acids. Trimming cost V 6 bases and J 4 bases; bases outside gene matches: 3.

This clone was picked up one time. The chain joins TRBV19 to TRBJ2-3; D might be TRBD2 (6 bases). The CDR3 is 13 residues long. Deletions cut 6 bases from V and 4 bases from J, with 11 bases between. Germline V gene data show CDR1 as LNHDA and CDR2 as SQIVND (reference sequence). CDR3 amino acids: CASSTTRSDTQYF. CDR3 bases: TGTGCCAGTAGCACGACTAGATCAGATACGCAGTATTTT.

The CDR3 region is CASSWTGSNYGYTF. In DNA form, the CDR3 reads TGTGCCAGCAGCTGGACAGGCAGTAACTATGGCTACACCTTC. The genes are TRBV7-2 and TRBJ1-2; 7 bases are shared with TRBD1. Germline CDR1 reads SGHTA; CDR2 reads FQGNSA. The CDR3 loop spans 14 amino acids. V trimming: 4 bases; J trimming: 1 base; junction bases outside the gene matches: 3.

This sequence joins TRBV19 and TRBJ1-5; no clear D gene. The V end was cut by 6 bases, the J end by 10 bases, with 16 bases between. The CDR3 extends over 13 amino acids. In germline, CDR1 is LNHDA, CDR2 SQIVND (reference sequence). CDR3 DNA sequence: TGTGCCAGTAGGGCCGCCCCGATCGGCCCCCAGCATTTT. Encoded protein: CASRAAPIGPQHF.

J is TRBJ2-7 and V is TRBV5-1, with D maybe TRBD1 (5 bases). Trimming took off 0 bases at V and 2 bases at J, with 9 bases between the two ends. The CDR3 covers 14 residues. Germline loops: CDR1 SGHRS, CDR2 YFSETQ. CDR3 DNA: TGCGCCAGCAGCTTGGAGGGGCCCCCCTACGAGCAGTACTTC. This encodes CASSLEGPPYEQYF. Together with reference TRBV5-1 and TRBJ2-7, the CDR3 gives the full variable domain: KAGVTQTPRYLIKTRGQQVTLSCSPISGHRSVSWYQQTPGQGLQFLFEYFSETQRNKGNFPGRFSGRQFSNSRSEMNVSTLELGDSALYLCASSLEGPPYEQYFGPGTRLTVT.

The chain carries TRBV9 and TRBJ2-5; tentatively, D is TRBD1 (5 bases). Trimming pared 4 bases from V and 5 bases from J, leaving 21 bases between. From germline, CDR1 is SGDLS and CDR2 YYNGEE. This CDR3 is built from 16 residues. The CDR3 here is CASSPQGGAGWETQYF. For the CDR3, the DNA is TGTGCCAGCAGCCCCCAAGGTGGGGCAGGATGGGAGACCCAGTACTTC. Variable domain in full (rest from reference TRBV9 and TRBJ2-5): DSGVTQTPKHLITATGQRVTLRCSPRSGDLSVYWYQQSLDQGLQFLIQYYNGEERAKGNILERFSAQQFPDLHSELNLSSLELGDSALYFCASSPQGGAGWETQYFGPGTRLLVL.

This clone came up once. CDR3 coding DNA: TGCGCCAGCAGCCAAGGGTTTATCTGGGACCGGGACAGGGGCGAAGCTTTCTTT. It codes for CASSQGFIWDRDRGEAFF. The chain carries TRBV4-1 and TRBJ1-1, with 10 bases matching TRBD1. Trimming removed 1 base from V and 8 bases from J; junction bases left unmatched: 16. The CDR3 contains 18 residues. Germline assignment: CDR1 MGHRA and CDR2 YSYEKL.

The rearrangement links TRBV7-2 to TRBJ1-1; D gene unclear. This CDR3 has 13 residues. Germline CDR1 is SGHTA and CDR2 is FQGNSA. Trimming cost V 3 bases and J 1 base, with 6 bases left between them. CDR3 residues: CASSFAENTEAFF. The CDR3 nucleotides read TGTGCCAGCAGCTTTGCAGAGAACACTGAAGCTTTCTTT.

The chain links TRBV30 to TRBJ1-5, with TRBD1 matching over 7 bases. The V and J ends lost 1 base and 7 bases, in that order; junction bases with no gene match: 4. CDR3 length: 13 residues. Per germline, CDR1 GTSNPN and CDR2 SVGIG (reference sequence). This CDR3 reads CAWSGGGRQPQHF. CDR3 coding DNA: TGTGCCTGGAGTGGAGGGGGCAGGCAGCCCCAGCATTTT.

A single count supports this clone. CDR3 nucleotide sequence: TGTGCCAGCAGTACAGGCAAAGACTCTGGAAACACCATATATTTT. It translates to CASSTGKDSGNTIYF. This sequence joins TRBV5-4 and TRBJ1-3; the D gene is possibly TRBD1 (5 bases). The V end lost 5 bases, the J end lost 0 bases, and 12 bases lay between the germline ends. The CDR3 has 15 amino acids. Germline V gives CDR1 SGHNT, CDR2 YYREEE (reference sequence).

The genes are TRBV19 and TRBJ2-1; a weak D match, TRBD1 (5 bases). Germline V CDR1 and CDR2: LNHDA, SQIVND (reference sequence). Between the trimmed V and J ends, which lost 7 bases and 7 bases, there was a span of 11 bases. The CDR3 is 12 amino acids. The DNA for the CDR3 is TGTGCCAGTACCAGGGATGGTAATGAGCAGTTCTTC. Translation: CASTRDGNEQFF. Variable domain in full (rest from reference TRBV19 and TRBJ2-1): DGGITQSPKYLFRKEGQNVTLSCEQNLNHDAMYWYRQDPGQGLRLIYYSQIVNDFQKGDIAEGYSVSREKKESFPLTVTSAQKNPTAFYLCASTRDGNEQFFGPGTRLTVL.

This CDR3 reads CAISEGAGGLLYEQYF. The CDR3 coding sequence is TGTGCCATCAGTGAGGGGGCGGGAGGCCTTCTGTACGAGCAGTACTTC. J is TRBJ2-7 and V is TRBV10-3; TRBD2 matches 8 bases. The CDR3 is made up of 16 amino acids. Germline CDR1 ENHRY, CDR2 SYGVKD. The J segment lost 4 bases and the V segment lost 2 bases, leaving 10 bases of the junction unmatched.

The chain couples TRBV14 to TRBJ2-7, with D tentatively TRBD2 (7 bases). Germline assignment: CDR1 SGHDN and CDR2 FVKESK. The V gene lost 4 bases and the J gene lost 9 bases, with 16 bases spanning the gap. The CDR3 extends over 13 amino acids. In DNA form, the CDR3 reads TGTGCCAGCAGCCTCGGGGCGGGGGCGAGGCAGTACTTC. Amino acids: CASSLGAGARQYF.

This clone was picked up one time. The CDR3 DNA reads as TGTGCCAGCAGCTTGGGGGGCCGGGGGCGACTACCCCGAAGCACAGATACGCAGTATTTT. It specifies CASSLGGRGRLPRSTDTQYF. The rearrangement links TRBV5-4 to TRBJ2-3; D possibly matches TRBD1 or TRBD2 (6 bases each). Trimming shortened V by 0 bases and J by 0 bases, and 23 bases separated the two germline ends. Germline V gene lookup returns CDR1 SGHNT and CDR2 YYREEE (reference sequence). The CDR3 loop spans 20 amino acids.

V gene TRBV30 combines with J gene TRBJ2-7, with 7 bases fitting TRBD1. Germline V gene sequence: CDR1 GTSNPN, CDR2 SVGIG (reference sequence). After removal of 5 bases from V and 2 bases from J, the junction contained 0 bases not matched to a gene. The CDR3 runs 11 residues. The CDR3 loop reads CAWGQAYEQYF. The CDR3 DNA follows: TGTGCCTGGGGACAGGCCTACGAGCAGTACTTC.

CDR3 DNA: TGTGCCAGCAGCCCAAGAAGGGTCCAGGACTATGGCTACACCTTC. Protein: CASSPRRVQDYGYTF. The V and J genes are TRBV7-9 and TRBJ1-2, with no clear D. CDR3 length equals 15 residues. The germline V gene has CDR1 SEHNR and CDR2 FQNEAQ (reference sequence). V was clipped by 5 bases and J by 3 bases, with 16 bases between them. The full variable domain, in which reference TRBV7-9 and TRBJ1-2 provide the parts outside the CDR3, is DTGVSQNPRHKITKRGQNVTFRCDPISEHNRLYWYRQTLGQGPEFLTYFQNEAQLEKSRLLSDRFSAERPKGSFSTLEIQRTEQGDSAMYLCASSPRRVQDYGYTFGSGTRLTVV.

The chain recombines TRBV5-1 with TRBJ1-3; D is undetermined. The CDR3 spans 11 residues. Germline V gives CDR1 SGHRS, CDR2 YFSETQ. V lost 5 bases, J lost 7 bases, and 7 bases lay in between. The CDR3 loop is CASRDENTIYF. CDR3 nucleotide sequence: TGCGCCAGCAGGGACGAGAACACCATATATTTT.